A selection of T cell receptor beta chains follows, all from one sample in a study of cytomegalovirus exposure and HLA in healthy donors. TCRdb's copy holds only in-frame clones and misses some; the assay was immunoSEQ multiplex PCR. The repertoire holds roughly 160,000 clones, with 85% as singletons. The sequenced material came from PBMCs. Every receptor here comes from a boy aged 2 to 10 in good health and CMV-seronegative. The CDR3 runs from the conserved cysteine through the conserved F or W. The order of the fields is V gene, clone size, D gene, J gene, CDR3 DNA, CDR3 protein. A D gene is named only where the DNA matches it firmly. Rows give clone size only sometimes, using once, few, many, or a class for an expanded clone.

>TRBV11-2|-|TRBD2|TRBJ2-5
TGTGCCAGCAGCTTAGCTGGCGGGGGTGAGACCCAGTACTTC
CASSLAGGGETQYF
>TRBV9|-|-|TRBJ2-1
TGTGCCAGCAGCCGAGGGATCGGGTCCTACAATGAGCAGTTCTTC
CASSRGIGSYNEQFF
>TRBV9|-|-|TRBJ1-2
TGTGCCAGCAGCGTAGTGTCGGCGACGGGGGGCTACACCTTC
CASSVVSATGGYTF
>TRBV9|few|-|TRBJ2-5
TGTGCCAGCAGCGGGGCTAGCGTTCAAGAGACCCAGTACTTC
CASSGASVQETQYF
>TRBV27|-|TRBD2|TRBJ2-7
TGTGCCAGCAGTTCTATGCCTAGCGGGAGTCCCTACGAGCAGTACTTC
CASSSMPSGSPYEQYF
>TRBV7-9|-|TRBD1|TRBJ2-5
TGTGCCAGCAGACAGGACAGGCTACCGGGGACCCAGTACTTC
CASRQDRLPGTQYF
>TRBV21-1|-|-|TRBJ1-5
TGTGCCAGCAGAAAAATACCCCCGGGACAGGGGAATCAGCCCCAGCATTTT
CASRKIPPGQGNQPQHF
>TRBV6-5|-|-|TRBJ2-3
TGTGCCAGCAGGACCACGGGGGCAGATACGCAGTATTTT
CASRTTGADTQYF
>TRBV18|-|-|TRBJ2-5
TGTGCCAGCTCACCACGGGGCAGGTACCAAGAGACCCAGTACTTC
CASSPRGRYQETQYF
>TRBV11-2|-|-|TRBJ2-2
TGTGCCAGCAGCCTTGACAGGACAAACACCGGGGAGCTGTTTTTT
CASSLDRTNTGELFF
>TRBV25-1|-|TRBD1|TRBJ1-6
TGTGCCAGCAGTGCCGGACAGGGAGGACATTCACCCCTCCACTTT
CASSAGQGGHSPLHF
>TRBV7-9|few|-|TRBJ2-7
TGTGCCAGCAGGAAGGCGGGTCAGAGGGAGCAGTACTTC
CASRKAGQREQYF
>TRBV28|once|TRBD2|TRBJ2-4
TGTGCCAGCACTTGGGGGGGATTGGGCAAAAACATTCAGTACTTC
CASTWGGLGKNIQYF
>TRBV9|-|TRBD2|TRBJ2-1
TGTGCCAGCAGCGTAGGGACTAGCGGGGGATACAATGAGCAGTTCTTC
CASSVGTSGGYNEQFF
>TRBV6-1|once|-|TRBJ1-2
TGTGCCAGCCGTGGCGAGTCGGGCTATGGCTACACCTTC
CASRGESGYGYTF
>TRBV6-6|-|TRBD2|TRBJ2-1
TGTGCCAGCAGTTTTGGGACTAGCTGGAATGAGCAGTTCTTC
CASSFGTSWNEQFF
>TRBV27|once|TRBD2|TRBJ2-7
TGTGCCAGCCCCCCGCCGCTAGCGGGAGCTCACGAGCAGTACTTC
CASPPPLAGAHEQYF
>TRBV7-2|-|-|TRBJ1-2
TGTGCCAGCAGCCAGGGAAGAGGTGCTTCTTTC
CASSQGRGASF
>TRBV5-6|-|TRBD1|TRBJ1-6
TGTGCCAGCAGCTTGGTGGGGACAGGGGGCGCGTGGGATAATTCACCCCTCCACTTT
CASSLVGTGGAWDNSPLHF
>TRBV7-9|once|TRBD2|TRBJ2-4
TGTGCCAGCAGCTTCTCCGGGAGGGGAGAAGCCAAAAACATTCAGTACTTC
CASSFSGRGEAKNIQYF
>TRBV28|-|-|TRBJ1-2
TGTGCCAGCAGAACCACAGGGACGCTGGGTATAAACTATGGCTACACCTTC
CASRTTGTLGINYGYTF
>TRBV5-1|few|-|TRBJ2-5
TGCGCCAGCAGCTTGTTCGAGGGTGTGGAGACCCAGTACTTC
CASSLFEGVETQYF
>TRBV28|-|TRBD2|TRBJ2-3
TGTGCCAGCAGCCAGACTAGCAGGTTGGGAGATACGCAGTATTTT
CASSQTSRLGDTQYF
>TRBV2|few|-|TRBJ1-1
TGTGCCAGCTGTGGAGTGAACACTGAAGCTTTCTTT
CASCGVNTEAFF
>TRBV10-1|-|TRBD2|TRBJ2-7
TGCGCCAGCAGTGACTGGGGACTAGCGGGAGACCCCTACGAGCAGTACTTC
CASSDWGLAGDPYEQYF
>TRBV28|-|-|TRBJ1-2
TGTGCCAGCAGTTTTCTCGGGGGGGCCGGGGGTGGCTACACCTTC
CASSFLGGAGGGYTF
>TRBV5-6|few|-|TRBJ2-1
TGTGCCAGCAGCTTGGGTGGCGAGCAGTTCTTC
CASSLGGEQFF
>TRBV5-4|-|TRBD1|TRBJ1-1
TGTGCCAGCAGCTTGGTGACAGGGGGAACTGAAGCTTTCTTT
CASSLVTGGTEAFF
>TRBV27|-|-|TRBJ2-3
TGTGCCAGCAGCCTGGGGGGGGGCCCCCGGGAGTATTTT
CASSLGGGPREYF
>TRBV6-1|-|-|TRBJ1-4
TGTGCCAGCAGTCAACCCAGTGAACTGTTTTTT
CASSQPSELFF
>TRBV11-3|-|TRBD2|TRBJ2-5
TGTGCCAGCAGCGCCCGCTCTGGACTAGCGGGGGTAGAGACCCAGTACTTC
CASSARSGLAGVETQYF
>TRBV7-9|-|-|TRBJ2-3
TGTGCCAGCAGCTCCTCCGGGGATACGCAGTATTTT
CASSSSGDTQYF